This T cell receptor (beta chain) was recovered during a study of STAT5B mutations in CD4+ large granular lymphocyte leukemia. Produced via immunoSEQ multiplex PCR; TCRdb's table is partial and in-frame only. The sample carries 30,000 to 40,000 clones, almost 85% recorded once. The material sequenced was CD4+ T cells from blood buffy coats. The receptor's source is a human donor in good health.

CDR3 sequence: CAISESAHGINYGYTF. CDR3 DNA: TGTGCCATCAGTGAGTCGGCCCACGGCATTAACTATGGCTACACCTTC. This chain uses TRBV10-3 with TRBJ1-2, with D uncertain. The CDR3 extends over 16 amino acids. CDR1 and CDR2 (germline): ENHRY, SYGVKD. V was trimmed by 0 bases and J by 1 base, leaving 12 bases between them.